These 17 T cell receptor beta chains originate from one sample sequenced in a study of blood T cell repertoires in COVID-19 (TCRdb year 2020). The library was generated by the immunoSEQ multiplex PCR assay. The clones in this table, taken by TCRdb from immuneACCESS, are in-frame only. Not every clone is retained; where verified, under half of the shortfall comes from an unresolved V gene, and the cause of the rest is unknown. For this sample there are about 230,000 clones; approximately 80% appear just once. Clones ranked in the top ten supply around 7% of the sample. The sample was peripheral blood. The receptors here all came from a woman between 50 and 59 years old with acute or convalescent COVID-19.

The rearrangement links TRBV2 to TRBJ2-5, with no clear D. Trimming took 6 bases from V and 5 from J, leaving 7 bases between them. The CDR3 consists of 11 residues. CDR1 is SNHLY, CDR2 FYNNEI, per germline. This chain's CDR3 is CASREEETQYF. CDR3 DNA: TGTGCCAGCAGAGAGGAGGAGACCCAGTACTTC.

This clone was counted many times. The V gene is TRBV19, the J gene TRBJ2-2, with 10 bases that match TRBD2. The CDR3 totals 15 residues. Germline loops: CDR1 LNHDA, CDR2 SQIVND (reference sequence). The V and J ends lost 4 bases and 6 bases, in that order; junction bases with no gene match: 5. CDR3: CASSTASGSAGELFF. In nucleotides, the CDR3 is TGTGCCAGTAGTACCGCTAGCGGGAGCGCCGGGGAGCTGTTTTTT.

The gene calls are TRBV6-5 and TRBJ2-5, with unresolved D. V lost 4 bases and J 2 bases, leaving 8 bases between the germline ends. There are 13 residues in the CDR3. Germline CDR1 MNHEY, CDR2 SVGAGI. CDR3 loop: CASSWNRQETQYF. DNA of the CDR3: TGTGCCAGCAGTTGGAACAGACAAGAGACCCAGTACTTC.

This rearrangement joins TRBV28 to TRBJ2-2, with a tentative D call TRBD1 (6 bases). V was shortened by 4 bases and J by 0 bases, with 9 bases between the two germline ends. This CDR3 comprises 15 residues. Germline V gene data show CDR1 as MDHEN and CDR2 as SYDVKM. This chain's CDR3 is CASSSGATNTGELFF. CDR3 DNA: TGTGCCAGCAGTTCAGGGGCAACGAACACCGGGGAGCTGTTTTTT.

The rearrangement links TRBV5-4 to TRBJ1-2; D might be TRBD1 (6 bases). The germline gives CDR1 SGHNT, CDR2 YYREEE (reference sequence). The germline V and J ends were trimmed by 5 bases and 2 bases, with 13 bases remaining between them. The CDR3 length is 14 residues. The CDR3 DNA reads TGTGCCAGCAGAAGCGCCCAGGGGAACTATGGCTACACCTTC. It encodes CASRSAQGNYGYTF.

The chain uses TRBV4-3 and TRBJ1-1; no clear D. V gave up 0 bases and J gave up 0 bases, with 8 bases separating them. Per the germline V gene, CDR1 is LGHNA and CDR2 is YSLEER. The CDR3 totals 15 residues. CDR3: CASSQEGGLNTEAFF. The DNA for the CDR3 is TGCGCCAGCAGCCAAGAGGGAGGCTTGAACACTGAAGCTTTCTTT.

The J gene is TRBJ2-5, the V gene TRBV3-1 (or the pseudogene TRBV3-2), with TRBD2 matching 7 bases. V lost 4 bases and J lost 0; bases outside the gene matches: 5. Germline loops: CDR1 LGHDT, CDR2 YNNKEL (reference sequence). This CDR3 region has 15 residues. CDR3 amino acids: CASSPPGGYQETQYF. The CDR3 DNA is TGTGCCAGCAGCCCCCCCGGGGGGTACCAAGAGACCCAGTACTTC.

V usage is TRBV28 and J usage is TRBJ2-4; a possible D gene is TRBD2 (7 bases). V gave up 7 bases and J gave up 9 bases, with 25 bases separating them. Germline loops: CDR1 MDHEN, CDR2 SYDVKM. CDR3 length: 16 amino acids. This CDR3 reads CASTRLGIGGVGIQYF. The CDR3 DNA sequence: TGTGCCAGCACCCGACTAGGGATAGGGGGGGTTGGCATTCAGTACTTC. Filled out from reference TRBV28 and TRBJ2-4, the complete variable domain reads DVKVTQSSRYLVKRTGEKVFLECVQDMDHENMFWYRQDPGLGLRLIYFSYDVKMKEKGDIPEGYSVSREKKERFSLILESASTNQTSMYLCASTRLGIGGVGIQYFGAGTRLSVL.

The chain recombines TRBV7-9 with TRBJ2-5; weak D call: TRBD2 (7 bases). The V and J ends lost 7 bases and 7 bases respectively, with 28 bases between them. Germline V gives CDR1 SEHNR, CDR2 FQNEAQ (reference sequence). The CDR3 covers 17 residues. CDR3 nucleotide sequence: TGTGCCAGCAACTCGGGGGGCATGCAAACTCGTCCGGGGACCCAGTACTTC. This sequence encodes CASNSGGMQTRPGTQYF.

The rearrangement uses TRBV20-1 and TRBJ2-7, with TRBD1 as a possible D gene (6 bases). V lost 5 bases, J lost 3 bases, and 8 bases lay in between. The CDR3 covers 11 residues. In germline, CDR1 is DFQATT, CDR2 SNEGSKA (reference sequence). CDR3 sequence: CSALQGYEQYF. Written as DNA, the CDR3 is TGCAGTGCTTTACAGGGCTACGAGCAGTACTTC.

The rearrangement joins TRBV6-1 to TRBJ2-7, with TRBD2 matching 7 bases. The CDR3 has 14 residues. Per the germline V gene, CDR1 is MNHNS and CDR2 is SASEGT. The J segment lost 6 bases and the V segment lost 2 bases, leaving 7 bases of the junction unmatched. Here the CDR3 DNA reads TGTGCCAGCAGTGAATGGGGCGGGAGTTCCGAGCAGTACTTC. Its translation is CASSEWGGSSEQYF.

CDR3 DNA: TGTGCCAGCAGCTTGGACAGGGACGCCGAGCAGTACTTC. This sequence encodes CASSLDRDAEQYF. The chain joins TRBV11-2 to TRBJ2-7, with 8 bases lining up with TRBD1. This CDR3 is built from 13 residues. Germline lookup yields CDR1 SGHAT and CDR2 FQNNGV. V was pared by 3 bases and J by 6 bases, with 4 bases of the junction left unmatched.

The chain has TRBV5-1 and TRBJ1-2; 7 bases line up with TRBD1. CDR1 is SGHRS, CDR2 YFSETQ, per germline. This CDR3 is 15 amino acids long. V was pared by 1 base and J by 8 bases, with 11 bases of the junction left unmatched. DNA for the CDR3: TGCGCCAGCAGCTTGTCTCGGGACAGCAGCAACGGCTACACCTTC. Amino acid sequence: CASSLSRDSSNGYTF.

This chain connects TRBV3-1 (or the pseudogene TRBV3-2) to TRBJ2-6; 7 bases match TRBD1. The CDR3 runs 16 residues. V gave up 3 bases and J gave up 1 base; unmatched junction bases: 3. CDR1 and CDR2 (germline): LGHDT, YNNKEL (reference sequence). CDR3 coding DNA: TGTGCCAGCAGCCACCGACAGGGTTCTGGGGCCAACGTCCTGACTTTC. This sequence encodes CASSHRQGSGANVLTF.

The chain joins TRBV2 to TRBJ2-5; perhaps TRBD2 as D (5 bases). Per the germline V gene, CDR1 is SNHLY and CDR2 is FYNNEI. The CDR3 consists of 12 residues. V lost 6 bases and J lost 2, with 7 bases in between. CDR3 nucleotide sequence: TGTGCCAGCAGGGGAGTTCAAGAGACCCAGTACTTC. This encodes CASRGVQETQYF.

This chain links TRBV7-9 with TRBJ2-5; TRBD1 aligns across 8 bases. CDR1 is SEHNR and CDR2 is FQNEAQ in the germline V gene (reference sequence). The V gene end was trimmed by 3 bases and the J gene end by 5 bases; junction bases not matched to a gene: 11. The CDR3 has 16 residues. The CDR3 is CASSFGPGQVRETQYF. The CDR3 coding sequence is TGTGCCAGCAGCTTTGGCCCGGGACAGGTTCGGGAGACCCAGTACTTC.

This clone was seen a single time. This chain connects TRBV30 to TRBJ1-4; no firm D call. V dropped 5 bases and J dropped 0 bases, with 22 bases sitting between them. Germline V gene sequence: CDR1 GTSNPN, CDR2 SVGIG (reference sequence). The CDR3 is made up of 18 amino acids. The CDR3 here is CAWEGLRDSISTNEKLFF. DNA for the CDR3: TGTGCCTGGGAGGGCCTCCGGGATTCTATTTCAACTAATGAAAAACTGTTTTTT.